The rows below give T cell receptor beta chains drawn from one sample of a study of blood T cell repertoires in COVID-19. Repertoires were generated with immunoSEQ multiplex PCR, while TCRdb's copy carries only in-frame clones and drops some. This repertoire shows approximately 130,000 clones, about 90% found once; its top ten account for around 18%. Sequenced input: peripheral blood. These receptors originate from a woman in her fifties or sixties who had recovered from COVID-19. Both conserved end residues are part of each CDR3. Fields, in order: J gene, D gene, V gene, clone size, CDR3 DNA, CDR3 protein. A D gene is named only where the DNA matches it firmly. Clone size is stated in some rows and not others, as once, few, many or a class when expanded.

j_gene: TRBJ1-6
d_gene: .
v_gene: TRBV2
abundance: .
CDR3nt: TGTGCCAGCAACCGGGAGAGCTCCTATAATTCACCCCTCCACTTT
CDR3aa: CASNRESSYNSPLHF

j_gene: TRBJ1-1
d_gene: TRBD1
v_gene: TRBV5-4
abundance: .
CDR3nt: TGTGCCAGCAGCCTGGGACAGGGGGCGAGTGAAGCTTTCTTT
CDR3aa: CASSLGQGASEAFF

j_gene: TRBJ2-1
d_gene: TRBD1
v_gene: TRBV24-1
abundance: .
CDR3nt: TGTGCCACCAGTGATCTCGGGACAGGGGTGGCGACACAGAATGAGCAGTTCTTC
CDR3aa: CATSDLGTGVATQNEQFF

j_gene: TRBJ2-5
d_gene: .
v_gene: TRBV7-7
abundance: .
CDR3nt: TGTGCCAGCAGCTATGGTAGAGGGGAGACCCAGTACTTC
CDR3aa: CASSYGRGETQYF

j_gene: TRBJ2-3
d_gene: .
v_gene: TRBV20-1
abundance: .
CDR3nt: TGCAGTGCTAGTAGACAGGATACGCAGTATTTT
CDR3aa: CSASRQDTQYF

j_gene: TRBJ1-3
d_gene: .
v_gene: TRBV2
abundance: .
CDR3nt: TGTGCCAGCGGTAACAGGGTTCTACGAAACACCATATATTTT
CDR3aa: CASGNRVLRNTIYF

j_gene: TRBJ1-2
d_gene: TRBD1
v_gene: TRBV5-5
abundance: .
CDR3nt: TGTGCCAGCAGTTTCGGACAGGCTTATGGCTACACCTTC
CDR3aa: CASSFGQAYGYTF

j_gene: TRBJ1-1
d_gene: .
v_gene: TRBV12-3/TRBV12-4
abundance: .
CDR3nt: TGTGCCAGCAGGCCGGGTCAGAACACTGAAGCTTTCTTT
CDR3aa: CASRPGQNTEAFF

j_gene: TRBJ1-1
d_gene: TRBD1
v_gene: TRBV27
abundance: .
CDR3nt: TGTGCCAGCAGTTTAGGCACAGGGGGGGTGTGGACTGAAGCTTTCTTT
CDR3aa: CASSLGTGGVWTEAFF

j_gene: TRBJ2-5
d_gene: TRBD1
v_gene: TRBV9
abundance: .
CDR3nt: TGTGCCAGCAGCTTTCGGACAGGGGGGGAGACCCAGTACTTC
CDR3aa: CASSFRTGGETQYF

j_gene: TRBJ2-2
d_gene: .
v_gene: TRBV11-3
abundance: .
CDR3nt: TGTGCCAGCAGCAGCGACAGCACCGGGGAGCTGTTTTTT
CDR3aa: CASSSDSTGELFF

j_gene: TRBJ1-6
d_gene: .
v_gene: TRBV30
abundance: .
CDR3nt: TGTGCCTGGAGTGCACAGAGCTCCTATAATTCACCCCTCCACTTT
CDR3aa: CAWSAQSSYNSPLHF

j_gene: TRBJ1-5
d_gene: TRBD1
v_gene: TRBV12-3/TRBV12-4
abundance: .
CDR3nt: TGTGCCAGCAGTCGGGACAGCTTTCAGCCCCAGCATTTT
CDR3aa: CASSRDSFQPQHF

j_gene: TRBJ1-3
d_gene: .
v_gene: TRBV19
abundance: .
CDR3nt: TGTGCCAGTAGTATTGCAGGGTCCGGAAACACCATATATTTT
CDR3aa: CASSIAGSGNTIYF

j_gene: TRBJ2-1
d_gene: TRBD2
v_gene: TRBV2
abundance: .
CDR3nt: TGTGCCAGCAGTGCGCTAGCGGGAGTTTACAATGAGCAGTTCTTC
CDR3aa: CASSALAGVYNEQFF

j_gene: TRBJ2-2
d_gene: .
v_gene: TRBV28
abundance: .
CDR3nt: TGTGCCAGCAGTCGTTACACCGGGGAAACCGGGGAGCTGTTTTTT
CDR3aa: CASSRYTGETGELFF

j_gene: TRBJ1-1
d_gene: TRBD1
v_gene: TRBV5-4
abundance: once
CDR3nt: TGTGCCAGCAGCCAACCGGGACAGGGGCTCCTTGAAGCTTTCTTT
CDR3aa: CASSQPGQGLLEAFF

j_gene: TRBJ1-2
d_gene: TRBD1
v_gene: TRBV10-3
abundance: .
CDR3nt: TGTGCCATCAGTGAGAGGGGGACAGCGAACTATGGCTACACCTTC
CDR3aa: CAISERGTANYGYTF

j_gene: TRBJ1-2
d_gene: TRBD1
v_gene: TRBV9
abundance: .
CDR3nt: TGTGCCAGCAGCGTAGCTGGGACAGGTTCCAACTATGGCTACACCTTC
CDR3aa: CASSVAGTGSNYGYTF

j_gene: TRBJ1-1
d_gene: .
v_gene: TRBV19
abundance: .
CDR3nt: TGTGCCAGTAGGGGCAGCTCAATGAACACTGAAGCTTTCTTT
CDR3aa: CASRGSSMNTEAFF

j_gene: TRBJ2-2
d_gene: .
v_gene: TRBV13
abundance: once
CDR3nt: TGTGCCAGCAGGCGGGGGCTTCGTACCGGGGAGCTGTTTTTT
CDR3aa: CASRRGLRTGELFF

j_gene: TRBJ2-7
d_gene: .
v_gene: TRBV7-9
abundance: few
CDR3nt: TGTGCCAGCAGCTTAGGCCGGGCAGGGTGGGATCGGGAGCAGTACTTC
CDR3aa: CASSLGRAGWDREQYF

j_gene: TRBJ2-3
d_gene: .
v_gene: TRBV27
abundance: .
CDR3nt: TGTGCCAGCAAGGCTAGAGGTTCAGATACGCAGTATTTT
CDR3aa: CASKARGSDTQYF

j_gene: TRBJ2-3
d_gene: TRBD2
v_gene: TRBV7-2
abundance: .
CDR3nt: TGTGCCAGCAACTTAGGACTAGCGGGGGAAGATACGCAGTATTTT
CDR3aa: CASNLGLAGEDTQYF

j_gene: TRBJ2-7
d_gene: TRBD1
v_gene: TRBV6-5
abundance: .
CDR3nt: TGTGCCAGCAGTTGGAGGACAGGGGGCGACGAGCAGTACTTC
CDR3aa: CASSWRTGGDEQYF

j_gene: TRBJ2-1
d_gene: TRBD2
v_gene: TRBV11-3
abundance: .
CDR3nt: TGTGCCAGCAGCTTAGGGGCCCTAGCGGGAGAGGACAATGAGCAGTTCTTC
CDR3aa: CASSLGALAGEDNEQFF

j_gene: TRBJ2-1
d_gene: TRBD1
v_gene: TRBV11-2
abundance: few
CDR3nt: TGTGCCAGCAGCCCCACCAGGGACAGGGGGCGGCTCAAGATCTTC
CDR3aa: CASSPTRDRGRLKIF

j_gene: TRBJ1-6
d_gene: .
v_gene: TRBV9
abundance: .
CDR3nt: TGTGCCAGCAGCGTAGGGCAGATCGAAAATTCACCCCTCCACTTT
CDR3aa: CASSVGQIENSPLHF

j_gene: TRBJ2-5
d_gene: .
v_gene: TRBV2
abundance: .
CDR3nt: TGTGCCAGGGGGCACCGGTCGAGGGAGACCCAGTACTTC
CDR3aa: CARGHRSRETQYF

j_gene: TRBJ1-5
d_gene: TRBD1
v_gene: TRBV4-1
abundance: .
CDR3nt: TGCGCCAGCAGCGGATCCGGGACAGGGGATAATCAGCCCCAGCATTTT
CDR3aa: CASSGSGTGDNQPQHF

j_gene: TRBJ2-1
d_gene: .
v_gene: TRBV15
abundance: once
CDR3nt: TGTGCCACCAGCAAAAGGGGCAATGAGCAGTTCTTC
CDR3aa: CATSKRGNEQFF

j_gene: TRBJ2-7
d_gene: TRBD1
v_gene: TRBV7-2
abundance: .
CDR3nt: TGTGCCAGCAGCGTCCGGGACAGCCCCTCCTACGAGCAGTACTTC
CDR3aa: CASSVRDSPSYEQYF

j_gene: TRBJ1-1
d_gene: TRBD1
v_gene: TRBV7-2
abundance: .
CDR3nt: TGTGCCAGCAGCTTAAGAGGACAGGGGGTGCTCCGTAGTGCTTTCTTT
CDR3aa: CASSLRGQGVLRSAFF

j_gene: TRBJ1-4
d_gene: .
v_gene: TRBV27
abundance: .
CDR3nt: TGTGCCAGCAGTTTATCGCAGGTCCCCAATGAAAAACTGTTTTTT
CDR3aa: CASSLSQVPNEKLFF

j_gene: TRBJ2-3
d_gene: .
v_gene: TRBV25-1
abundance: .
CDR3nt: TGTGCCAGCAGTGACAGTTCTAGCACAGATACGCAGTATTTT
CDR3aa: CASSDSSSTDTQYF

j_gene: TRBJ1-2
d_gene: .
v_gene: TRBV12-3/TRBV12-4
abundance: .
CDR3nt: TGTGCCAGCAGTTTTGTAGGGAGCCATGGCTACACCTTC
CDR3aa: CASSFVGSHGYTF

j_gene: TRBJ1-1
d_gene: .
v_gene: TRBV12-3/TRBV12-4
abundance: .
CDR3nt: TGTGCCAGCAGCTCCCGGGGTGAAGCTTTCTTT
CDR3aa: CASSSRGEAFF

j_gene: TRBJ2-7
d_gene: TRBD2
v_gene: TRBV6-2/TRBV6-3
abundance: .
CDR3nt: TGTGCCAGTAGCGGGAGGGCCGACGAGCAGTACTTC
CDR3aa: CASSGRADEQYF

j_gene: TRBJ2-7
d_gene: .
v_gene: TRBV7-2
abundance: .
CDR3nt: TGTGCCAGCAGCCGCGTTCGTATCAGGGGCAGGGGCTCCTACGAGCAGTACTTC
CDR3aa: CASSRVRIRGRGSYEQYF

j_gene: TRBJ1-4
d_gene: .
v_gene: TRBV5-5
abundance: once
CDR3nt: TGTGCCAGCGCCGATAACCATGGACTGACTAATGAAAAACTGTTTTTT
CDR3aa: CASADNHGLTNEKLFF

j_gene: TRBJ2-7
d_gene: TRBD2
v_gene: TRBV30
abundance: .
CDR3nt: TGTGCCTGGAGGACTAGCGGGAGGTTGAACGAGCAGTACTTC
CDR3aa: CAWRTSGRLNEQYF

j_gene: TRBJ2-7
d_gene: .
v_gene: TRBV4-1
abundance: .
CDR3nt: TGCGCCAGCAGTAACAGGGGACTTACATCCAACGAGCAGTACTTC
CDR3aa: CASSNRGLTSNEQYF

j_gene: TRBJ1-1
d_gene: .
v_gene: TRBV5-4
abundance: .
CDR3nt: TGTGCCAGCAGCTCTAGTGTGGAGACTGAAGCTTTCTTT
CDR3aa: CASSSSVETEAFF

j_gene: TRBJ2-7
d_gene: TRBD1
v_gene: TRBV6-5
abundance: .
CDR3nt: TGTGCCAGCAGTTCCTACCTCGGGACAGGGGAGTCCGAGCAGTACTTC
CDR3aa: CASSSYLGTGESEQYF

j_gene: TRBJ2-2
d_gene: .
v_gene: TRBV7-3
abundance: .
CDR3nt: TGTGCCAGCAGCGAAGGGAGGACCGGGGAGCTGTTTTTT
CDR3aa: CASSEGRTGELFF